Presented here are 10 T cell receptor beta chains from one specimen sequenced in a study of breast tumors, draining lymph nodes, adjacent tissues. TCRdb ran MiXCR on the multiplex PCR reads and lists one entry per CDR3 protein. The top ten hold about 10% of the sample, which has approximately 52,000 distinct CDR3 sequences, under 50% seen once. Sequencing was performed on breast tumor tissue. These receptors all stem from a female donor with breast cancer. Some clones in this sample may be carry-over from other donors' samples.

This rearrangement joins TRBV29-1 to TRBJ2-7; no definite D call. The CDR3 extends over 12 amino acids. Germline V gives CDR1 SQVTM, CDR2 ANQGSEA. V shed 8 bases and J shed 5 bases, with 16 bases lying between them. The DNA of the CDR3 is TGCAGCTTGGATATTATAGTAGACGAGCAGTACTTC. Amino acid sequence: CSLDIIVDEQYF.

Many counts were recorded for this clonotype. The rearrangement joins TRBV20-1 to TRBJ2-3; D not certain. Germline-derived CDR1 and CDR2 are DFQATT and SNEGSKA (reference sequence). Trimming cost V 2 bases and J 5 bases, with 14 bases left between them. This CDR3 contains 14 residues. Written as DNA, the CDR3 is TGCAGTGCTAGAAGTTTGGAAGCAAGAGATACGCAGTATTTT. Its translation is CSARSLEARDTQYF.

At least ten counts were recorded for this clonotype. This sequence joins TRBV9 and TRBJ2-2, with 7 bases fitting TRBD2. The CDR3 covers 16 residues. Germline loops: CDR1 SGDLS, CDR2 YYNGEE. The V segment lost 3 bases and the J segment 8 bases; nucleotides outside the gene matches: 13. In DNA form, the CDR3 reads TGTGCCAGCAGCGAGGGGAGCGGGATGTTGCTGGGGGAGCTGTTTTTT. The encoded protein is CASSEGSGMLLGELFF. The complete variable domain, with remaining parts taken from reference TRBV9 and TRBJ2-2, reads DSGVTQTPKHLITATGQRVTLRCSPRSGDLSVYWYQQSLDQGLQFLIQYYNGEERAKGNILERFSAQQFPDLHSELNLSSLELGDSALYFCASSEGSGMLLGELFFGEGSRLTVL.

This clonotype was picked up many times. The chain uses TRBV6-1 and TRBJ1-6; D is uncertain. Trimming pared 3 bases from V and 10 bases from J, leaving 4 bases between. Germline lookup yields CDR1 MNHNS and CDR2 SASEGT. CDR3 size: 11 residues. The CDR3 here is CASSEGSPLHF. The CDR3 DNA reads as TGTGCCAGCAGTGAGGGGTCACCCCTCCACTTT.

V and J are TRBV11-2 and TRBJ1-5; D possibly corresponds to TRBD1 (6 bases). CDR1 SGHAT and CDR2 FQNNGV come from the germline V gene. With 5 bases removed from V and 6 bases from J, the gap between germline ends came to 29 bases. This CDR3 is built from 19 residues. The CDR3 loop reads CASSLQGINTEALGQPQHF. As DNA, the CDR3 is TGTGCCAGCAGCCTTCAGGGGATTAACACTGAAGCTCTGGGTCAGCCCCAGCATTTT.

In this sample, this clonotype turned up many times. The gene calls are TRBV3-1 and TRBJ1-4, with D possibly TRBD1 on 5 matching bases. The CDR3 consists of 14 residues. The germline V and J ends were trimmed by 6 bases and 7 bases, with 15 bases remaining between them. CDR1 is LGHDT, CDR2 YNNKEL, per germline (reference sequence). The DNA of the CDR3 is TGTGCCAGCAGTCATCCCGGGAGGGGTGAAAAACTGTTTTTT. This translates into CASSHPGRGEKLFF.

This clonotype was counted at least ten times. The chain carries TRBV5-1 and TRBJ2-1, with 8 bases matching TRBD2. Trimming removed 0 bases from V and 4 bases from J; junction bases left unmatched: 9. The germline V gene has CDR1 SGHRS and CDR2 YFSETQ. This CDR3 spans 17 amino acids. The CDR3 sequence: CASSLVGSGTPYNEQFF. The CDR3 nucleotides read TGCGCCAGCAGCTTGGTTGGTAGCGGGACGCCATACAATGAGCAGTTCTTC.

The table lists this clonotype with a few counts. This chain uses TRBV4-1 with TRBJ1-1, with D tentatively TRBD1 (5 bases). V was pared by 4 bases and J by 2 bases, with 11 bases between. This CDR3 is built from 14 residues. The germline gives CDR1 MGHRA, CDR2 YSYEKL. CDR3 sequence: CASSLAWGNTEAFF. CDR3 in DNA: TGCGCCAGCAGCCTTGCTTGGGGCAACACTGAAGCTTTCTTT.

This clonotype was seen ten or more times. The chain employs TRBV29-1 and TRBJ1-3; D is unresolved. Germline V gene sequence: CDR1 SQVTM, CDR2 ANQGSEA. Trimming pared 4 bases from V and 2 bases from J, leaving 9 bases between. The CDR3 covers 13 residues. The CDR3 region is CSVGREAGNTIYF. Written as DNA, the CDR3 is TGCAGCGTTGGTAGGGAGGCTGGAAACACCATATATTTT.

Note on this clonotype: A much larger clone is a single base away; this may be a read error. The V and J genes are TRBV7-3 and TRBJ2-3, with a possible D match to TRBD1 (5 bases). The J call may be faulty, since TRBJ1-5 better matches the DNA end. CDR1 SGHTA and CDR2 FQGTGA come from the germline V gene. The CDR3 is made up of 15 amino acids. In DNA, the CDR3 is TGTGCCAGCAACTTAATTCACAGGCTCACAGATACGCAGCATTTT. It encodes CASNLIHRLTDTQHF.